This T cell receptor beta chain is drawn from a study of blood T cell repertoires in COVID-19. Study information: The United States, Italy and Spain were the sources of the acute and convalescent COVID-19 samples.

In the study's own analysis: Reference gene primers were amplified, and this amplification served to estimate nucleated cell counts. Here immunoSEQ multiplex PCR was the method, and the copy in TCRdb shows in-frame clones only, minus some. The V and J calls and clone size come from that table; D and trimming were worked out from the DNA. The sample has around 88,000 clones, 60% to 85% seen once. The CDR3 extends over 15 amino acids. Germline V gene data show CDR1 as MNHNS and CDR2 as SASEGT. V was clipped by 4 bases and J by 2 bases; unmatched bases: 8. The chain has TRBV6-1 and TRBJ2-7; TRBD2 agrees at 7 bases. The clonotype comes from a man aged 50 to 59 who had recovered from COVID-19. The specimen was peripheral blood. The CDR3 DNA follows: TGTGCCAGCAGTGTAGCCAGGGCGGGAGCCTACGAGCAGTACTTC. Translated, it gives CASSVARAGAYEQYF.